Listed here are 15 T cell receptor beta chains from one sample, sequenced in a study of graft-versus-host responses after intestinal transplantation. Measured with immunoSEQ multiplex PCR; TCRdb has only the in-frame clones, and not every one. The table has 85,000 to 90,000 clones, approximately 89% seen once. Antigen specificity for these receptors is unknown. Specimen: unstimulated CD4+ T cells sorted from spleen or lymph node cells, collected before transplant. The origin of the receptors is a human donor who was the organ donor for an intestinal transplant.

CDR3 sequence (DNA): TGCGCCAGCAGCTTGGTCCCAGGGGGGTCCTACGAGCAGTACTTC. It is translated as CASSLVPGGSYEQYF. The chain recombines TRBV5-1 with TRBJ2-7; D perhaps matches TRBD1 (7 bases). The ends were cut back, 0 bases at V and 1 base at J, with 11 bases in the middle. Germline CDR1 SGHRS, CDR2 YFSETQ. There are 15 residues in the CDR3.

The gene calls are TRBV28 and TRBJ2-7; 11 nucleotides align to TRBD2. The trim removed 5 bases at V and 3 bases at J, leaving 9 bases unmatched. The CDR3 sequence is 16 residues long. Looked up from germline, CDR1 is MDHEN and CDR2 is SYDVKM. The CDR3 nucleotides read TGTGCCAGCAGTCCGTCGACTAGCGGGGAACTCTACGAGCAGTACTTC. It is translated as CASSPSTSGELYEQYF.

In DNA, the CDR3 is TGTGCCAGCAGCCCCGGGACTAAATGGAGTGAGCAGTACTTC. Its protein product is CASSPGTKWSEQYF. The V call is TRBV5-4, the J call TRBJ2-5, with 7 bases identical to TRBD2. The trim removed 4 bases at V and 11 bases at J, leaving 14 bases unmatched. Germline CDR1 SGHNT, CDR2 YYREEE (reference sequence). The length of the CDR3 is 14 residues.

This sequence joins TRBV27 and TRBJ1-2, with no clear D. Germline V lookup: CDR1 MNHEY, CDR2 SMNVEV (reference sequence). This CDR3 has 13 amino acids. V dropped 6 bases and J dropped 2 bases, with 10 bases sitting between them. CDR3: CASSPSGNYGYTF. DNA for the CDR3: TGTGCCAGCAGCCCCAGCGGCAACTATGGCTACACCTTC.

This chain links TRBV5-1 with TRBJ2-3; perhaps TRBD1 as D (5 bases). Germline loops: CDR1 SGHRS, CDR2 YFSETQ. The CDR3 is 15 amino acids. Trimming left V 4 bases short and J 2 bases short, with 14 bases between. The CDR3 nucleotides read TGCGCCAGCAGCCCTCGGCAGGGCATCACAGATACGCAGTATTTT. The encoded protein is CASSPRQGITDTQYF.

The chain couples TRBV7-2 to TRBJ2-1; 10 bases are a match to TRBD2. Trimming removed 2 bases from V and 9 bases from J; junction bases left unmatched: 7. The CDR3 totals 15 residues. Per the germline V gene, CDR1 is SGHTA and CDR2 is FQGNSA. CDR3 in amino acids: CASSLKLAGYPEQFF. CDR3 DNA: TGTGCCAGCAGCTTAAAACTAGCGGGGTATCCTGAGCAGTTCTTC.

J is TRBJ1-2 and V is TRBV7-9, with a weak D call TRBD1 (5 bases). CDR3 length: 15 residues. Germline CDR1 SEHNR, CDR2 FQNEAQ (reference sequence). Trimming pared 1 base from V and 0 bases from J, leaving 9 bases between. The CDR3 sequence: CASSLGQPPNYGYTF. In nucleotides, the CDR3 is TGTGCCAGCAGCTTAGGACAGCCTCCTAACTATGGCTACACCTTC.

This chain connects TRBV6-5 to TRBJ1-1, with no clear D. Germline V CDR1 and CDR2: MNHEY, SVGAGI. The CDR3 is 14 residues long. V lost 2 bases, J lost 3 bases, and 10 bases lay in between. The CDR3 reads CASSYMFRDTEAFF. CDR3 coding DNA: TGTGCCAGCAGTTACATGTTCCGGGACACTGAAGCTTTCTTT.

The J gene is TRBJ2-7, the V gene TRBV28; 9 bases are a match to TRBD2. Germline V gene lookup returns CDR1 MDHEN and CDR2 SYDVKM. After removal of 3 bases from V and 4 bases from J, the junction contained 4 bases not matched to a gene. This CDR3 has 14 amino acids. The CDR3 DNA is TGTGCCAGCAGTTTTTCTAGCGGGATTTACGAGCAGTACTTC. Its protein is CASSFSSGIYEQYF.

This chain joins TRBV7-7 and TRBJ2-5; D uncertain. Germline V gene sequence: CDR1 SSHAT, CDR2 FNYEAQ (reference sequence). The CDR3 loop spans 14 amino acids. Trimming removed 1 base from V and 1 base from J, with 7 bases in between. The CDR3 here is CASSLGAIQETQYF. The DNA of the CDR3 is TGTGCCAGCAGCTTAGGGGCCATCCAAGAGACCCAGTACTTC.

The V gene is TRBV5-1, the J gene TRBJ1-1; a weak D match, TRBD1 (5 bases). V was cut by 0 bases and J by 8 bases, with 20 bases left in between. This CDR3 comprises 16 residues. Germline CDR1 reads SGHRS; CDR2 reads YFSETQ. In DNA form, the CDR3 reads TGCGCCAGCAGCTTGGCCCCCCTGGGACTGCGCCCCGAAGCTTTCTTT. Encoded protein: CASSLAPLGLRPEAFF.

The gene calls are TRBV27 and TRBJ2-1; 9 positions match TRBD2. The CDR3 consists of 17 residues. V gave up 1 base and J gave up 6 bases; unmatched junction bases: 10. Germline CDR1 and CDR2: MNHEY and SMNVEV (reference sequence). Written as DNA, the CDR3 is TGTGCCAGCAGTTTATGGGGATGGACTAGCGCCCTCAATGAGCAGTTCTTC. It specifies CASSLWGWTSALNEQFF.

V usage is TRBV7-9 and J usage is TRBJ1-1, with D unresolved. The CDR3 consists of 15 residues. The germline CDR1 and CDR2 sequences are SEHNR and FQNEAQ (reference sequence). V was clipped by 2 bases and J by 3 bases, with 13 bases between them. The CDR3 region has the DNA TGTGCCAGCAGCTTACGCGTGGCAGGCGACACTGAAGCTTTCTTT. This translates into CASSLRVAGDTEAFF.

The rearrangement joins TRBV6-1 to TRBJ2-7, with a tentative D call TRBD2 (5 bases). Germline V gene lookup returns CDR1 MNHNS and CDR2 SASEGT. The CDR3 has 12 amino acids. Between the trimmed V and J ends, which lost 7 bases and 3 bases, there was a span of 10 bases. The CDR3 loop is CASTGEVYEQYF. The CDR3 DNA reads TGTGCCAGCACCGGGGAAGTCTACGAGCAGTACTTC.

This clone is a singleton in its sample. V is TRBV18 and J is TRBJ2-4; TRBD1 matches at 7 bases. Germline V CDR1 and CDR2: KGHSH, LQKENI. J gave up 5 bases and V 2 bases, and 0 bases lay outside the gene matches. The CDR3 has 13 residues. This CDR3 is CASSPGQENIQYF. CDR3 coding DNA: TGTGCCAGCTCACCAGGACAGGAAAACATTCAGTACTTC. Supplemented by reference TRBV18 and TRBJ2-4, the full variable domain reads NAGVMQNPRHLVRRRGQEARLRCSPMKGHSHVYWYRQLPEEGLKFMVYLQKENIIDESGMPKERFSAEFPKEGPSILRIQQVVRGDSAAYFCASSPGQENIQYFGAGTRLSVL.